The source of this TCR beta chain is a study of blood T cell repertoires in COVID-19. In the study's own analysis: Using reference gene primer amplification, nucleated cell counts were estimated. Produced via immunoSEQ multiplex PCR; TCRdb's table is partial and in-frame only. Clone size and the V and J calls come from that table; the DNA yielded D and trimming. Among tens of thousands of clones, 83% were seen once, and the ten largest hold less than 7%. Looked up from germline, CDR1 is SGHRS and CDR2 is YFSETQ. The CDR3 covers 15 residues. With 0 bases clipped from V and 3 bases from J, the junction kept 5 bases outside the gene matches.

V and J are TRBV5-1 and TRBJ2-7; TRBD2 matches at 8 bases. The clonotype was recovered from a woman of 80 years or more with acute or convalescent COVID-19. Sample: peripheral blood. CDR3 nucleotides: TGCGCCAGCAGCTTGGCCGGGACTAGTTTCTACGAGCAGTACTTC. Its protein is CASSLAGTSFYEQYF. Drawing the rest from reference TRBV5-1 and TRBJ2-7, the complete variable domain is KAGVTQTPRYLIKTRGQQVTLSCSPISGHRSVSWYQQTPGQGLQFLFEYFSETQRNKGNFPGRFSGRQFSNSRSEMNVSTLELGDSALYLCASSLAGTSFYEQYFGPGTRLTVT.